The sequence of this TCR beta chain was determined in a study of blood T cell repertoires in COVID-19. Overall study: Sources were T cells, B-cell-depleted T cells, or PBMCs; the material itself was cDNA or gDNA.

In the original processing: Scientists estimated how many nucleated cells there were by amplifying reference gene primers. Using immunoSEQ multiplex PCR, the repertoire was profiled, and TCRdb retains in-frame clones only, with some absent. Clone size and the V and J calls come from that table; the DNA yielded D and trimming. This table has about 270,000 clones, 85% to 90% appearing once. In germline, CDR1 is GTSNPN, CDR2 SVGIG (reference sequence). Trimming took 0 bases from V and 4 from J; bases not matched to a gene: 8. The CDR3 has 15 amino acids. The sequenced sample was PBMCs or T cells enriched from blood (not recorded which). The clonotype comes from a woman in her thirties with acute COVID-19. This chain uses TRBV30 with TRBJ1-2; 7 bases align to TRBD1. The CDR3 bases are TGTGCCTGGAGTGTAGGTACAGGGGAAGGCTATGGCTACACCTTC. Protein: CAWSVGTGEGYGYTF.